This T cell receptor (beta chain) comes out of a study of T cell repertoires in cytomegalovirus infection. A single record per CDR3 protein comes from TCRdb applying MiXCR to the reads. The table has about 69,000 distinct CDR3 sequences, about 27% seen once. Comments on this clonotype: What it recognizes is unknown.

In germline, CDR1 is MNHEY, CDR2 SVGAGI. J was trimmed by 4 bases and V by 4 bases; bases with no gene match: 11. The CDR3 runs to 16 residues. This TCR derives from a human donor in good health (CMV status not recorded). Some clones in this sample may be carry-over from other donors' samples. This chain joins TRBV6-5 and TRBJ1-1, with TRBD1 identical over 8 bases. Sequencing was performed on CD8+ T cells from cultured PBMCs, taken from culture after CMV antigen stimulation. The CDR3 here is CASSLIPTGGSTEAFF. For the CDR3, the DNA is TGTGCCAGCAGTTTAATCCCTACAGGGGGGAGCACTGAAGCTTTCTTT.